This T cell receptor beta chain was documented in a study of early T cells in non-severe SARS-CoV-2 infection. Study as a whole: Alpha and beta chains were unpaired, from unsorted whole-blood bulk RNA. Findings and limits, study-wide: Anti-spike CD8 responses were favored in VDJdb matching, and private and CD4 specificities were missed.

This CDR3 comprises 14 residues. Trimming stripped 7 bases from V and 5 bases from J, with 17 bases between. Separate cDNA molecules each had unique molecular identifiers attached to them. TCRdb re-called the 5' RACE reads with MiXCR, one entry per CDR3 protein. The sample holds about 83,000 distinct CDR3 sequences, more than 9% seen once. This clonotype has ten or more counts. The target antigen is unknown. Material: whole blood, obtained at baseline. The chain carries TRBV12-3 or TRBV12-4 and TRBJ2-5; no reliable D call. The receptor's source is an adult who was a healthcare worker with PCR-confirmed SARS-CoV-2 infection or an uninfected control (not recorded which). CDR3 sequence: CASTSSLMEETQYF. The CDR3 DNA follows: TGTGCCAGCACCTCCTCCCTTATGGAGGAGACCCAGTACTTC.